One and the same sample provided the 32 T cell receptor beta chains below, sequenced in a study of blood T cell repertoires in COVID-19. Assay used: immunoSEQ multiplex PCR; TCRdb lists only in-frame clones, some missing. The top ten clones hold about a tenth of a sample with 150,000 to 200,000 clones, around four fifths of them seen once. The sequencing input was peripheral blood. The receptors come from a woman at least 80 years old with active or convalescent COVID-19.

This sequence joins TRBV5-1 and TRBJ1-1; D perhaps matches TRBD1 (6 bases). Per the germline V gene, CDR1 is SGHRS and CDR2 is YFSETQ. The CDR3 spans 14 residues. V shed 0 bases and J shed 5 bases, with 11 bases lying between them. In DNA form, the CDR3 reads TGCGCCAGCAGCTTGGGGACAGCCGCTACTGAAGCTTTCTTT. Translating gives CASSLGTAATEAFF.

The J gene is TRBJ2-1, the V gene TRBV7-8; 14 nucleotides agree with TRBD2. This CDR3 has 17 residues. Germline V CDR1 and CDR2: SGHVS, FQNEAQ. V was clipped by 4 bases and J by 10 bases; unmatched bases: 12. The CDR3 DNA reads TGTGCCAGCAGCTCCTACGCCGGGACTAGCGGGGGCAGAGAGCAGTTCTTC. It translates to CASSSYAGTSGGREQFF.

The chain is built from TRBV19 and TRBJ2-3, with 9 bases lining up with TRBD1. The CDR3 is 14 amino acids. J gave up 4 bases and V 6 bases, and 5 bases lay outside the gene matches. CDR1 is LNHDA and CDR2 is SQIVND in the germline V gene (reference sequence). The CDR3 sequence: CASRPGQGPDTQYF. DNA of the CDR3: TGTGCCAGTAGACCGGGACAGGGTCCAGATACGCAGTATTTT.

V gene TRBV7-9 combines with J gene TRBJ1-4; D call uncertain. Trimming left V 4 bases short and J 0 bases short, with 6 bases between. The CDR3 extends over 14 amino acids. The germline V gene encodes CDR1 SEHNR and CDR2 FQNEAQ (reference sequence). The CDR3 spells CASSSIATNEKLFF. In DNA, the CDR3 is TGTGCCAGCAGCTCCATTGCAACTAATGAAAAACTGTTTTTT.

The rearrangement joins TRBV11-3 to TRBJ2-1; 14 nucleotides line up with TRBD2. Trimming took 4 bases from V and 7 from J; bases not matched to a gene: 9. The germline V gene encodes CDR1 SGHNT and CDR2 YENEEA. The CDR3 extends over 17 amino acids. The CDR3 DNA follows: TGTGCCAGCAGCTCGGGACTAGCGGGGGCCGGGAGGAATGAGCAGTTCTTC. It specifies CASSSGLAGAGRNEQFF.

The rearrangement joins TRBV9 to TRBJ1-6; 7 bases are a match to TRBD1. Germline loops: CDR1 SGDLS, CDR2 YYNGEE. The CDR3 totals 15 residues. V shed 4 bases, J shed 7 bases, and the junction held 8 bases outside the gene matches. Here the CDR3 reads CASSPWDSGNSPLHF. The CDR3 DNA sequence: TGTGCCAGCAGCCCCTGGGACAGCGGGAATTCACCCCTCCACTTT.

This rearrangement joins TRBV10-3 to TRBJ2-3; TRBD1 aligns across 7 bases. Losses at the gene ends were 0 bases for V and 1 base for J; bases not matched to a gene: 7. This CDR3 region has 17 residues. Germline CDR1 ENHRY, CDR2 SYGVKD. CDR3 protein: CAISESRQGGGTDTQYF. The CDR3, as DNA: TGTGCCATCAGTGAGTCGCGACAGGGTGGGGGCACAGATACGCAGTATTTT.

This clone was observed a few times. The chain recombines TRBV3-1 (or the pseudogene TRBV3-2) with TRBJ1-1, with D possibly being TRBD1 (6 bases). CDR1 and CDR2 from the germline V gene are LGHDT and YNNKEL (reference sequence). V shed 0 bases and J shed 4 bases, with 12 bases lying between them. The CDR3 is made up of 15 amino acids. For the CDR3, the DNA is TGTGCCAGCAGCCAAGATATGAGGGGGGGCACTGAAGCTTTCTTT. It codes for CASSQDMRGGTEAFF.

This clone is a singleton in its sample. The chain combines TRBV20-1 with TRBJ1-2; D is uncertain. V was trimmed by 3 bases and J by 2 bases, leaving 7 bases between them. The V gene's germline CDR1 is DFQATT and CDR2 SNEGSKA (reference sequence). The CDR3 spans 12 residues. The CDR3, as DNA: TGCAGTGCTAGTCGACAAAACTATGGCTACACCTTC. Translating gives CSASRQNYGYTF.

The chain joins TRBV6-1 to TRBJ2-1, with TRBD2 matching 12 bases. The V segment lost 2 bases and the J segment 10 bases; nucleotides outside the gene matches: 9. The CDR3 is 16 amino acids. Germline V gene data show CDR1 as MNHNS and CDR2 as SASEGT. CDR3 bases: TGTGCCAGCAGTGAACCCCGGCTAGCGGGGGGGACGGAGCAGTTCTTC. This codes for CASSEPRLAGGTEQFF.

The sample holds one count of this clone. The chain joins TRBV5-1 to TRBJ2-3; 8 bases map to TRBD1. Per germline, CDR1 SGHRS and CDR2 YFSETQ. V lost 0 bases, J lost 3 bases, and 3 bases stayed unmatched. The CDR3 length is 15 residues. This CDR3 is CASSLGDRPTDTQYF. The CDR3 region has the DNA TGCGCCAGCAGCTTGGGGGACAGGCCTACAGATACGCAGTATTTT.

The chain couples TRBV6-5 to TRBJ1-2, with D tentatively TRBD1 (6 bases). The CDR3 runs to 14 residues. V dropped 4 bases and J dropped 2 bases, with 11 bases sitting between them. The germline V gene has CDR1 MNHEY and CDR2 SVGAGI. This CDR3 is CASSSLQGNYGYTF. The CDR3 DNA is TGTGCCAGCAGTTCCCTGCAGGGGAACTATGGCTACACCTTC.

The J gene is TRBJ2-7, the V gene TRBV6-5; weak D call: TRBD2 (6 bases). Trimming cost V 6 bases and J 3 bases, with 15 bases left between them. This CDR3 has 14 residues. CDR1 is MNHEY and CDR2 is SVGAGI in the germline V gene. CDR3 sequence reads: CASRGPGESYEQYF. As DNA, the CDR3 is TGTGCCAGCAGGGGCCCGGGAGAAAGCTACGAGCAGTACTTC.

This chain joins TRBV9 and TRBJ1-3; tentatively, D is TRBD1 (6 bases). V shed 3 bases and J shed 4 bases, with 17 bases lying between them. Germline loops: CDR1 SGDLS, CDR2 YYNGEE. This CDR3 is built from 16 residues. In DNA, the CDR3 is TGTGCCAGCAGCGGGACGGGGGGGCTCGGAGGAAACACCATATATTTT. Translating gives CASSGTGGLGGNTIYF.

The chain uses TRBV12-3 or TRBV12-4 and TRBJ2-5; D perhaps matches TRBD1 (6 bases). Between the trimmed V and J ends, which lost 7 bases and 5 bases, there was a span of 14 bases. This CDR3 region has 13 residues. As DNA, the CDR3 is TGTGCCAGCAACCAACAGGGAGTGGAGACCCAGTACTTC. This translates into CASNQQGVETQYF.

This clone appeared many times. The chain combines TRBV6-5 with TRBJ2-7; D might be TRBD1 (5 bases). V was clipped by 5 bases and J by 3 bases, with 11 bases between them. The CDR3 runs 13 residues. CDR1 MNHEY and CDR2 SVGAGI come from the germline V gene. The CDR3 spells CASSRPGNYEQYF. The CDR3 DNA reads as TGTGCCAGCAGTCGCCCAGGGAACTACGAGCAGTACTTC.

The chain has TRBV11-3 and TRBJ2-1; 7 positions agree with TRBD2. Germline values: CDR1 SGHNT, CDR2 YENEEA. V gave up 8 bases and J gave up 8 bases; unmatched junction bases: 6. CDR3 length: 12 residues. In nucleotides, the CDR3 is TGTGCCAGCCGCGGCCGGGGGGATGAGCAGTTCTTC. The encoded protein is CASRGRGDEQFF.

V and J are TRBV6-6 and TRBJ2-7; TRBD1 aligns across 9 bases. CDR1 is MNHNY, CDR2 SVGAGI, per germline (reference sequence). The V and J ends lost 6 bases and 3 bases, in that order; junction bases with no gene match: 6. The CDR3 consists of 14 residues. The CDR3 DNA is TGTGCCAGCAGCTGGGGACAGGGAGACTACGAGCAGTACTTC. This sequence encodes CASSWGQGDYEQYF.

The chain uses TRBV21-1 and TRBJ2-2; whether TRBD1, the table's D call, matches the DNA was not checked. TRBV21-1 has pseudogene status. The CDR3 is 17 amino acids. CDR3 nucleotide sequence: TGTGCCAGCAGCAAAATTCCGGGGACAGGGAACACCGGGGAGCTGTTTTTT. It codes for CASSKIPGTGNTGELFF.

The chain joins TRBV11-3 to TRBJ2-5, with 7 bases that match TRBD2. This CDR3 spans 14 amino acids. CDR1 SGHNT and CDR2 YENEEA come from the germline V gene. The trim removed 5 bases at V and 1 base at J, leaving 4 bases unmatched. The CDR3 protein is CASSAGGSQETQYF. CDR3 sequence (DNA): TGTGCCAGCAGCGCCGGGGGGAGCCAAGAGACCCAGTACTTC.

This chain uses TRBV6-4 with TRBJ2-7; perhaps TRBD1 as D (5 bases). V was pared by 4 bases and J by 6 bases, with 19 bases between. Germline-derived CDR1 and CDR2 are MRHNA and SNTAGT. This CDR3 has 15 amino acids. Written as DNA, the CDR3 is TGTGCCAGCAGTGGCCCCGACAGTTCGACGGGCGAGCAGTACTTC. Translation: CASSGPDSSTGEQYF.

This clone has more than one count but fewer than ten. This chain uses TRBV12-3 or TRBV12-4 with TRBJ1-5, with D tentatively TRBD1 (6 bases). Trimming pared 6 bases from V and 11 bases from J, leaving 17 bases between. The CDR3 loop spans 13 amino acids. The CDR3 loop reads CASRPSSGATQHF. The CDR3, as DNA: TGTGCCAGCAGACCTTCCTCAGGGGCGACCCAGCATTTT.

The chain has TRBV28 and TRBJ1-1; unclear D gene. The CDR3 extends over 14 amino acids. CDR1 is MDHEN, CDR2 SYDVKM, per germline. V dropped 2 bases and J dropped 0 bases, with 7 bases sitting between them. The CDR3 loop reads CASSLVQLNTEAFF. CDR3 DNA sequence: TGTGCCAGCAGTTTAGTACAGCTGAACACTGAAGCTTTCTTT.

CDR3 in DNA: TGTGCCAGCAGTCCCGGGGACATTAGCAATCAGCCCCAGCATTTT. This gives the protein CASSPGDISNQPQHF. The genes are TRBV28 and TRBJ1-5; TRBD1 is a possible D gene (6 bases). The V gene's germline CDR1 is MDHEN and CDR2 SYDVKM. This CDR3 is built from 15 residues. V dropped 5 bases and J dropped 0 bases, with 11 bases sitting between them.

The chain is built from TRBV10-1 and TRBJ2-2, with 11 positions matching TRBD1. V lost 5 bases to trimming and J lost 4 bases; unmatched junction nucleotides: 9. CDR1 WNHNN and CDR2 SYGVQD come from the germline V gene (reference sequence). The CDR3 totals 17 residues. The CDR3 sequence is CASSQIGQGAGTGELFF. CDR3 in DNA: TGCGCCAGCAGTCAAATCGGACAGGGGGCTGGCACCGGGGAGCTGTTTTTT.

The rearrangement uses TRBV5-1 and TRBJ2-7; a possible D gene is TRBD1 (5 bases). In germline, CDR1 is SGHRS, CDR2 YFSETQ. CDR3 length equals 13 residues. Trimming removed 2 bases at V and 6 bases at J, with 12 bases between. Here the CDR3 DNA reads TGCGCCAGCAGCTTATTCCAGGGTCCCGAGCAGTACTTC. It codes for CASSLFQGPEQYF. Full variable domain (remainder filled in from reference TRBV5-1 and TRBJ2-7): KAGVTQTPRYLIKTRGQQVTLSCSPISGHRSVSWYQQTPGQGLQFLFEYFSETQRNKGNFPGRFSGRQFSNSRSEMNVSTLELGDSALYLCASSLFQGPEQYFGPGTRLTVT.

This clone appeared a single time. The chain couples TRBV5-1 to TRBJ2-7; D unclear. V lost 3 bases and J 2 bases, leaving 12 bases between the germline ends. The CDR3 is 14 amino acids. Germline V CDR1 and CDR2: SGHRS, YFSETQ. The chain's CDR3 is CASSSGLGAYEQYF. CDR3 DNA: TGCGCCAGCAGCTCGGGTCTCGGAGCCTACGAGCAGTACTTC.

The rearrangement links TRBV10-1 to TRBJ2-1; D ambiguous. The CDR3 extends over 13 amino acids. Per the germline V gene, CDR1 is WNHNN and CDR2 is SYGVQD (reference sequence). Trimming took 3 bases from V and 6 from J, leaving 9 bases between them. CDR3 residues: CASSDRVSNEQFF. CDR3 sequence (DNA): TGCGCCAGCAGTGACCGGGTCAGCAATGAGCAGTTCTTC.

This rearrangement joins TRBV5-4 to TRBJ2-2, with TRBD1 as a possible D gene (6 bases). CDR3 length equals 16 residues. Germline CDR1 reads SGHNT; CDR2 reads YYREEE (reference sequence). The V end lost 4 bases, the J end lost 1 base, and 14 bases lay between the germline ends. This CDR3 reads CASSQNQGLNTGELFF. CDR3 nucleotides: TGTGCCAGCAGCCAAAACCAGGGGTTGAACACCGGGGAGCTGTTTTTT.

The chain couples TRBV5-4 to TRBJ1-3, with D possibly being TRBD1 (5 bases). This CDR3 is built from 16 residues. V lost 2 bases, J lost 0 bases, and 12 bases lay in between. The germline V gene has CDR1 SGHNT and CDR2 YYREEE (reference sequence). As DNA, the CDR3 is TGTGCCAGCAGCTTCCAGGGTGCCCTCTCTGGAAACACCATATATTTT. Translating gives CASSFQGALSGNTIYF.

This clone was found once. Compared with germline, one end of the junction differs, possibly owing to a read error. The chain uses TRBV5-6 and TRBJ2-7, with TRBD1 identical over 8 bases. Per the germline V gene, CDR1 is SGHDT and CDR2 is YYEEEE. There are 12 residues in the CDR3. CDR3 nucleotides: TGTGCCAGCAGCTTGAGACAGGGGTTGTTCCACTTC. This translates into CASSLRQGLFHF.

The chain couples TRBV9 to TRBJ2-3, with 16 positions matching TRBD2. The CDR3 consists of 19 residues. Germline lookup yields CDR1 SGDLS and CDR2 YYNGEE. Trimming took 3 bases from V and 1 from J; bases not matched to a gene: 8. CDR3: CASSARGLAGGRGTDTQYF. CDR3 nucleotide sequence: TGTGCCAGCAGCGCCCGGGGACTAGCGGGGGGGCGTGGCACAGATACGCAGTATTTT.